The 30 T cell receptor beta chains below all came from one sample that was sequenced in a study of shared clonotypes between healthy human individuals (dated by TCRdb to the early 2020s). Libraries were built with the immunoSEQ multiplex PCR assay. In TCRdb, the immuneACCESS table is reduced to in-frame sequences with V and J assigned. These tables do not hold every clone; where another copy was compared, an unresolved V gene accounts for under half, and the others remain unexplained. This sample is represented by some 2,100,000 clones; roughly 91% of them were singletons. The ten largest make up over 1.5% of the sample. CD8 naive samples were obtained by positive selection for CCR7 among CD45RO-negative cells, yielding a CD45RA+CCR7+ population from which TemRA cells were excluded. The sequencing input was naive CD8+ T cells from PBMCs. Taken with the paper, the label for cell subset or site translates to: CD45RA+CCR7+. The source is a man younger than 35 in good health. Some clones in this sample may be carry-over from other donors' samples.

The CDR3 nucleotides are TGTGCCAGCAGTTTAAGTCACCGACAGGGCGTCTACGAGCAGTACTTC. Translation gives CASSLSHRQGVYEQYF. The chain employs TRBV27 and TRBJ2-7, with TRBD1 identical over 7 bases. The CDR3 consists of 16 residues. Trimming cost V 2 bases and J 3 bases; bases outside gene matches: 10. Germline assignment: CDR1 MNHEY and CDR2 SMNVEV (reference sequence).

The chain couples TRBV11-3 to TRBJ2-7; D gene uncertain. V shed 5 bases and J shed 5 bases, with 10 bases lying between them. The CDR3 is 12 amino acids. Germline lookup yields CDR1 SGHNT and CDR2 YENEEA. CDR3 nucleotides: TGTGCCAGCAGCCCTTGCAGACACGAGCAGTACTTC. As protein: CASSPCRHEQYF.

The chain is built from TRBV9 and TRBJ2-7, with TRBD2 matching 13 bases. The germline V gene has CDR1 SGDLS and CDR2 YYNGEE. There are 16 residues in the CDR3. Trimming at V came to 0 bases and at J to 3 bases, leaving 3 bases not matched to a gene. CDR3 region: CASSVGTSGSGYEQYF. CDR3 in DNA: TGTGCCAGCAGCGTAGGGACTAGCGGGAGTGGCTACGAGCAGTACTTC.

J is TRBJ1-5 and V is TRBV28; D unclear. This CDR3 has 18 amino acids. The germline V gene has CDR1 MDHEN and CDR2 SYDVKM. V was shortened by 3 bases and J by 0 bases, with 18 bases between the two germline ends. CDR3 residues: CASSFPSVAAYSNQPQHF. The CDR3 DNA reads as TGTGCCAGCAGTTTCCCCTCCGTCGCGGCCTATAGCAATCAGCCCCAGCATTTT.

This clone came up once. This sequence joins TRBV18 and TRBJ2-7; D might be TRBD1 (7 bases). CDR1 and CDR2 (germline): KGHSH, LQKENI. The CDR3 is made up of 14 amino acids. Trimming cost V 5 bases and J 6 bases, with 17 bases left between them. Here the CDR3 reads CASSSQGRSLEQYF. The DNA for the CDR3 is TGTGCCAGCTCATCACAGGGGAGGTCTCTCGAGCAGTACTTC.

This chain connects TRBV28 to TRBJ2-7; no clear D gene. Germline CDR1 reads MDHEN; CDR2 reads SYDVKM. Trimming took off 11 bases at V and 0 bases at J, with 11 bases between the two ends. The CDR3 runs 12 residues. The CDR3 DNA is TGTGCCGGCGGCAGTAGCTCCTACGAGCAGTACTTC. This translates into CAGGSSSYEQYF.

The CDR3 spells CASSTRWGAGEKLFF. Here the CDR3 DNA reads TGTGCCAGCAGCACCAGGTGGGGGGCTGGTGAAAAACTGTTTTTT. V and J are TRBV9 and TRBJ1-4, with D perhaps matching TRBD1 (6 bases). V was shortened by 4 bases and J by 7 bases, with 17 bases between the two germline ends. The germline CDR1 and CDR2 sequences are SGDLS and YYNGEE. The CDR3 runs to 15 residues. Full variable domain (outside the CDR3, taken from reference TRBV9 and TRBJ1-4): DSGVTQTPKHLITATGQRVTLRCSPRSGDLSVYWYQQSLDQGLQFLIQYYNGEERAKGNILERFSAQQFPDLHSELNLSSLELGDSALYFCASSTRWGAGEKLFFGSGTQLSVL.

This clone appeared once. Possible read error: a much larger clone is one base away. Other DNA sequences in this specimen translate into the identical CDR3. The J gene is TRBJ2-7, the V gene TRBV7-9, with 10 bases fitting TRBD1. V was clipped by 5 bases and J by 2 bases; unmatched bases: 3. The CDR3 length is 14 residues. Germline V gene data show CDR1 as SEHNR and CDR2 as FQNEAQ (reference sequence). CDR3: CASSLGQGAYEQYF. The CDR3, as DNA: TGTGCCAGCAGCCTAGGACAGGGGGCCTACGAGCAGTACTTC. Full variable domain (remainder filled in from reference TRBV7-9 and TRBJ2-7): DTGVSQNPRHKITKRGQNVTFRCDPISEHNRLYWYRQTLGQGPEFLTYFQNEAQLEKSRLLSDRFSAERPKGSFSTLEIQRTEQGDSAMYLCASSLGQGAYEQYFGPGTRLTVT.

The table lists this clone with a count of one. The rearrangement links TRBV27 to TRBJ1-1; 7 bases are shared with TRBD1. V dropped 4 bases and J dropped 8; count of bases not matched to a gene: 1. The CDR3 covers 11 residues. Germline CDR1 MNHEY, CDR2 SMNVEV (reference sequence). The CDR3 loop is CASSSQGEAFF. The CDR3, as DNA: TGTGCCAGCAGTTCACAGGGGGAAGCTTTCTTT.

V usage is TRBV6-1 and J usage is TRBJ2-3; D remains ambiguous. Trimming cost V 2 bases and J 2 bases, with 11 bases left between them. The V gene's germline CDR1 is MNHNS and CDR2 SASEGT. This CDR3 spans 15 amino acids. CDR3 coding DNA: TGTGCCAGCAGTGAATCGGCCAGATACACAGATACGCAGTATTTT. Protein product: CASSESARYTDTQYF.

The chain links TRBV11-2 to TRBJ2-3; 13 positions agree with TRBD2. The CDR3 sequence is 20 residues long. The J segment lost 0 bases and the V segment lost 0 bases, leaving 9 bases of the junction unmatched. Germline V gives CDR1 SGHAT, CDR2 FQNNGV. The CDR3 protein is CASSLEGLAGEMISTDTQYF. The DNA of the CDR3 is TGTGCCAGCAGCTTAGAAGGACTAGCGGGGGAAATGATCAGCACAGATACGCAGTATTTT.

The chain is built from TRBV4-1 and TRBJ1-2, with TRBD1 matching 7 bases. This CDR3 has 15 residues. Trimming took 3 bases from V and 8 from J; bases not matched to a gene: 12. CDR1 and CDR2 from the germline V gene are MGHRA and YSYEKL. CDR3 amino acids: CASSQTGTDNSGYTF. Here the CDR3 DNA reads TGCGCCAGCAGCCAGACAGGGACCGATAACTCGGGCTACACCTTC.

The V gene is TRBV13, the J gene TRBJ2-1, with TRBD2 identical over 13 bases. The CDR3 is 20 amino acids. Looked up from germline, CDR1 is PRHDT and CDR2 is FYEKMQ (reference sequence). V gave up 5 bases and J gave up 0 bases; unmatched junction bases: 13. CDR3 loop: CASSPDRGTSGVSSYNEQFF. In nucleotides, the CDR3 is TGTGCCAGCAGCCCAGATAGGGGGACTAGCGGGGTCAGCTCCTACAATGAGCAGTTCTTC.

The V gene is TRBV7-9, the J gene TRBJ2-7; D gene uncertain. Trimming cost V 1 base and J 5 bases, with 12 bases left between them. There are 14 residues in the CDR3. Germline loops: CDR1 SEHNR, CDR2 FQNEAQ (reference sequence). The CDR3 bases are TGTGCCAGCAGCTTAGGTAGCAGACTTGACGAGCAGTACTTC. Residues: CASSLGSRLDEQYF. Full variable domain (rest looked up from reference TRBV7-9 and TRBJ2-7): DTGVSQNPRHKITKRGQNVTFRCDPISEHNRLYWYRQTLGQGPEFLTYFQNEAQLEKSRLLSDRFSAERPKGSFSTLEIQRTEQGDSAMYLCASSLGSRLDEQYFGPGTRLTVT.

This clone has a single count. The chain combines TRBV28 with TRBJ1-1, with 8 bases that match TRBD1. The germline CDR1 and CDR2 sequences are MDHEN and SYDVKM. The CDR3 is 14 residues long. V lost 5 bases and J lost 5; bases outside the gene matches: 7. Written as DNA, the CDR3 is TGTGCCAGCAGTCCCTGGACAGGGTCTACTGAAGCTTTCTTT. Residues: CASSPWTGSTEAFF.

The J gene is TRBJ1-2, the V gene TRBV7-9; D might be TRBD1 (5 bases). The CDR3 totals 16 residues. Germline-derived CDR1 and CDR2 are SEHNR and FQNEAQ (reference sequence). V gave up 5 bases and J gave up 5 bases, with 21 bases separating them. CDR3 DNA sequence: TGTGCCAGCAGCCAGTCAGGGACGGTTTCTCGGTATGGCTACACCTTC. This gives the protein CASSQSGTVSRYGYTF.

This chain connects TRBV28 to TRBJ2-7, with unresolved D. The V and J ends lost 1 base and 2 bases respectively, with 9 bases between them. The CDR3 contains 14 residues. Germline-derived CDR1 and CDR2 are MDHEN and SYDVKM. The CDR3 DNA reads TGTGCCAGCAGTTTATCTTTTGGGGCCTACGAGCAGTACTTC. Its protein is CASSLSFGAYEQYF.

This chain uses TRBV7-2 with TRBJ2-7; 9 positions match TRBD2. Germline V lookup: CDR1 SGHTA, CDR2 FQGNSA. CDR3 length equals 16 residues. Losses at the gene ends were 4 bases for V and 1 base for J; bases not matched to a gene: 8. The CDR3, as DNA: TGTGCCAGCAGCTCACGTGGCGGGAGGGATTCCTACGAGCAGTACTTC. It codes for CASSSRGGRDSYEQYF. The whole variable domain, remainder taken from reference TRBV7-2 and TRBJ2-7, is GAGVSQSPSNKVTEKGKDVELRCDPISGHTALYWYRQSLGQGLEFLIYFQGNSAPDKSGLPSDRFSAERTGGSVSTLTIQRTQQEDSAVYLCASSSRGGRDSYEQYFGPGTRLTVT.

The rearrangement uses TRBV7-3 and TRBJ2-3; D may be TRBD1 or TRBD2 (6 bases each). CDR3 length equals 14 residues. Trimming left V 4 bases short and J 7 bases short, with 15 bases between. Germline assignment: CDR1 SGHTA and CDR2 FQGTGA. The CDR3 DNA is TGTGCCAGCAGCTCGCGACAGGAGGGATATACGCAGTATTTT. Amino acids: CASSSRQEGYTQYF.

In DNA, the CDR3 is TGTGCCAGCAGCCCCTCTACAGGGGTGCAAGATGGCTACACCTTC. It encodes CASSPSTGVQDGYTF. This chain connects TRBV7-9 to TRBJ1-2, with 7 bases matching TRBD1. Trimming removed 5 bases from V and 6 bases from J; junction bases left unmatched: 12. The CDR3 length is 15 residues. The V gene's germline CDR1 is SEHNR and CDR2 FQNEAQ (reference sequence). Filled out from reference TRBV7-9 and TRBJ1-2, the complete variable domain reads DTGVSQNPRHKITKRGQNVTFRCDPISEHNRLYWYRQTLGQGPEFLTYFQNEAQLEKSRLLSDRFSAERPKGSFSTLEIQRTEQGDSAMYLCASSPSTGVQDGYTFGSGTRLTVV.

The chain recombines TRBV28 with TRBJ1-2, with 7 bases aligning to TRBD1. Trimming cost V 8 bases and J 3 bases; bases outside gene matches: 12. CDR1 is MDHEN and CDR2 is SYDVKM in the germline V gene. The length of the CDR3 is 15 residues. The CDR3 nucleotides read TGTGCCAGCGGCCTGGAGGGGGCAGCATACTATGGCTACACCTTC. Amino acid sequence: CASGLEGAAYYGYTF.

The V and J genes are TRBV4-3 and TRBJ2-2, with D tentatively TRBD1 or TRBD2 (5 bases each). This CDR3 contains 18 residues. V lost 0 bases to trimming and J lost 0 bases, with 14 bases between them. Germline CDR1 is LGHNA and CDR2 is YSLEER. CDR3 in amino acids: CASSQDWGKISNTGELFF. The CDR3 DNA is TGCGCCAGCAGCCAAGATTGGGGGAAAATATCGAACACCGGGGAGCTGTTTTTT.

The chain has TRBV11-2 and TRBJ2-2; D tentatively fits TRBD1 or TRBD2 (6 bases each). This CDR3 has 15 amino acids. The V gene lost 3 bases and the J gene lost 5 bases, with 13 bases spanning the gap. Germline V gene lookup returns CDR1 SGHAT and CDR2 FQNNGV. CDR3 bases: TGTGCCAGCAGCTTTACCAGAGGGGGGACCGGGGAGCTGTTTTTT. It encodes CASSFTRGGTGELFF. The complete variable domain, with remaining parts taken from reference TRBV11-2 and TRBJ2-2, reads EAGVAQSPRYKIIEKRQSVAFWCNPISGHATLYWYQQILGQGPKLLIQFQNNGVVDDSQLPKDRFSAERLKGVDSTLKIQPAKLEDSAVYLCASSFTRGGTGELFFGEGSRLTVL.

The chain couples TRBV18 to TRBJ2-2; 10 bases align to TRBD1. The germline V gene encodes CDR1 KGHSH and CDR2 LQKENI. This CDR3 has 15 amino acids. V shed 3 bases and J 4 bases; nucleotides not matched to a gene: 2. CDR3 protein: CASSPRDRGTGELFF. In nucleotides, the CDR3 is TGTGCCAGCTCACCCCGGGACAGGGGCACCGGGGAGCTGTTTTTT.

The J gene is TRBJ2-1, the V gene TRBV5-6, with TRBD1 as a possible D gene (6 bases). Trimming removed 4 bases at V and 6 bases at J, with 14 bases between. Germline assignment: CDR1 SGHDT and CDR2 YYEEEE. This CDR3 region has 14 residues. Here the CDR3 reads CASSPGDPRNEQFF. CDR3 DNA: TGTGCCAGCAGCCCAGGGGATCCGCGCAATGAGCAGTTCTTC.

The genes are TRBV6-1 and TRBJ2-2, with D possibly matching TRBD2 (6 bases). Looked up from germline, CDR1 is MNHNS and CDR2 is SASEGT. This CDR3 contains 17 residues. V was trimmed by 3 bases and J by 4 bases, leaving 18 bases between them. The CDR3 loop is CASSDHLAGLITGELFF. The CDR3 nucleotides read TGTGCCAGCAGTGACCATTTGGCGGGATTGATCACCGGGGAGCTGTTTTTT.

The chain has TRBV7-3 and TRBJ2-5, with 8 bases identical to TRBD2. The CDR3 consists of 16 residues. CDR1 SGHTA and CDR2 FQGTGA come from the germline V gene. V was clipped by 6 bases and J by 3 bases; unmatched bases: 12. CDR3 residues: CASSLGPREGKETQYF. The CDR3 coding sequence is TGTGCCAGCAGTTTAGGACCCCGGGAGGGGAAAGAGACCCAGTACTTC.

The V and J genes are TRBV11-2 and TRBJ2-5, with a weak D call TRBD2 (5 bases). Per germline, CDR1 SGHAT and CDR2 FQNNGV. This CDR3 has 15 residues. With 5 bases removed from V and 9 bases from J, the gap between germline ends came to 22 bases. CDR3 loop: CASSTVPESGRPQYF. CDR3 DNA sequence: TGTGCCAGCAGCACGGTTCCTGAATCGGGGAGACCCCAGTACTTC. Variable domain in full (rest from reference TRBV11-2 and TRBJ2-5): EAGVAQSPRYKIIEKRQSVAFWCNPISGHATLYWYQQILGQGPKLLIQFQNNGVVDDSQLPKDRFSAERLKGVDSTLKIQPAKLEDSAVYLCASSTVPESGRPQYFGPGTRLLVL.

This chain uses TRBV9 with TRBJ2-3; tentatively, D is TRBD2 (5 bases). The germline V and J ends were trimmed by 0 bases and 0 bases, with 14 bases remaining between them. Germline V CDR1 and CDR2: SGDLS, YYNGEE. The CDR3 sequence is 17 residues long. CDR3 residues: CASSVGRGPPSTDTQYF. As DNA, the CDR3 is TGTGCCAGCAGCGTAGGGAGAGGGCCGCCGAGCACAGATACGCAGTATTTT.

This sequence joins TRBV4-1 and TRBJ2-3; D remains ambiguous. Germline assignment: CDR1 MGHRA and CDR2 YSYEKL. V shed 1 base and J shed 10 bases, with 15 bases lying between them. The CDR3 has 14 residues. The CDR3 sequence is CASSQARPGGAQYF. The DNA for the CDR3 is TGCGCCAGCAGCCAAGCCAGGCCTGGTGGGGCGCAGTATTTT.